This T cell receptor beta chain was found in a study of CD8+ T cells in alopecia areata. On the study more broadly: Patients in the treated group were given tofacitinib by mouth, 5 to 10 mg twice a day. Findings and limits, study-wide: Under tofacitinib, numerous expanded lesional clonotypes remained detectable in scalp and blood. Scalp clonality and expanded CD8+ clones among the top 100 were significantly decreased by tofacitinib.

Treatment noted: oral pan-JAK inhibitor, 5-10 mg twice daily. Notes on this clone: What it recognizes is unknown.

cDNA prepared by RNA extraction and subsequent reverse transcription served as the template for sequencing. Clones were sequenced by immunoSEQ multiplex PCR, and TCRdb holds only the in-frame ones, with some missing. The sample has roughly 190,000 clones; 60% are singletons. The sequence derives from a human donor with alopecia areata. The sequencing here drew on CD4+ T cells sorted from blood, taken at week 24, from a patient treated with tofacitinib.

CDR3: CASSLYVGGGNSPLHF. The DNA for the CDR3 is TGTGCCAGCAGCTTATACGTCGGGGGAGGCAATTCACCCCTCCACTTT. The rearrangement links TRBV7-9 to TRBJ1-6, with a tentative D call TRBD1 (5 bases). Germline lookup yields CDR1 SEHNR and CDR2 FQNEAQ (reference sequence). Deletions cut 2 bases from V and 7 bases from J, with 15 bases between. There are 16 residues in the CDR3.